This passage covers 20 T cell receptor beta chains from one sample sequenced in a study of blood T cell repertoires in COVID-19 (dated by TCRdb to 2018 to 2020). Preparation of the library involved the immunoSEQ multiplex PCR assay. Entries here come from immuneACCESS through TCRdb and include only in-frame sequences with V and J called. Some clones fail to appear in such tables; in the studies checked, an unresolved V gene covers under half of the shortfall, and the cause of the remainder is unknown. This sample lists more than 400,000 clones; 90% were detected once. In total, the top ten clones hold under 0.7% of the sample. Sequenced: PBMCs or T cells enriched from blood (not recorded which). The source of these receptors is a man between 18 and 29 years old who had recovered from COVID-19.

This clone was observed a single time. The chain recombines TRBV3-1 (or the pseudogene TRBV3-2) with TRBJ2-7; 7 nucleotides match TRBD2. Germline V CDR1 and CDR2: LGHDT, YNNKEL (reference sequence). Losses at the gene ends were 6 bases for V and 2 bases for J; bases not matched to a gene: 7. The length of the CDR3 is 14 residues. CDR3 sequence: CASRRSGGTYEQYF. In DNA, the CDR3 is TGTGCCAGCAGGCGATCGGGGGGTACCTACGAGCAGTACTTC.

V is TRBV10-3 and J is TRBJ2-1, with D possibly being TRBD1 (6 bases). Germline CDR1 is ENHRY and CDR2 is SYGVKD. The V end was cut by 3 bases, the J end by 5 bases, with 14 bases between. The CDR3 has 15 residues. CDR3 loop: CAISEYSQGNNEQFF. The CDR3 coding sequence is TGTGCCATCAGTGAATACTCTCAGGGGAACAATGAGCAGTTCTTC.

This clone was observed a single time. The chain recombines TRBV19 with TRBJ1-1; D is possibly TRBD1 (6 bases). This CDR3 has 14 amino acids. Germline CDR1 reads LNHDA; CDR2 reads SQIVND (reference sequence). V was cut by 3 bases and J by 8 bases, with 16 bases left in between. The CDR3 DNA reads as TGTGCCAGTAGTATCCCTACAGGGCCGGGAGAAGCTTTCTTT. The encoded protein is CASSIPTGPGEAFF.

V and J are TRBV7-8 and TRBJ2-7, with 13 bases that match TRBD2. V lost 5 bases, J lost 4 bases, and 5 bases stayed unmatched. Looked up from germline, CDR1 is SGHVS and CDR2 is FQNEAQ. The CDR3 totals 15 residues. CDR3 protein: CASSLGTSGTYEQYF. The CDR3, as DNA: TGTGCCAGCAGCCTAGGGACTAGCGGGACTTACGAGCAGTACTTC.

This clone was detected once. The rearrangement uses TRBV5-1 and TRBJ2-3, with a possible D match to TRBD2 (6 bases). Germline CDR1 is SGHRS and CDR2 is YFSETQ. V dropped 0 bases and J dropped 4 bases, with 12 bases sitting between them. This CDR3 is built from 15 residues. DNA of the CDR3: TGCGCCAGCAGCTTGGGCGGGGATTGGGCAGATACGCAGTATTTT. Translating gives CASSLGGDWADTQYF.

This sequence joins TRBV18 and TRBJ1-2, with TRBD1 matching over 9 bases. Per germline, CDR1 KGHSH and CDR2 LQKENI. The CDR3 loop spans 17 amino acids. V was clipped by 3 bases and J by 3 bases; unmatched bases: 11. CDR3 nucleotide sequence: TGTGCCAGCTCACCGCAGCGGACAGGGGCTGGAGACTATGGCTACACCTTC. Amino acids: CASSPQRTGAGDYGYTF.

V usage is TRBV28 and J usage is TRBJ1-2; 9 nucleotides line up with TRBD1. The CDR3 spans 11 residues. Germline V gene lookup returns CDR1 MDHEN and CDR2 SYDVKM. Trimming removed 11 bases from V and 8 bases from J; junction bases left unmatched: 6. The CDR3 DNA sequence: TGTGCCGTACAGGGGGCGGGAGGCTACACCTTC. This translates into CAVQGAGGYTF.

V and J are TRBV27 and TRBJ2-3, with D hard to call. This CDR3 spans 16 amino acids. In germline, CDR1 is MNHEY, CDR2 SMNVEV (reference sequence). V shed 7 bases and J shed 0 bases, with 17 bases lying between them. CDR3 sequence (DNA): TGTGCCAGCATGAGGTTCGGTAGCATAAGCACAGATACGCAGTATTTT. Its translation is CASMRFGSISTDTQYF.

The rearrangement uses TRBV6-5 and TRBJ2-7; D possibly corresponds to TRBD2 (5 bases). V lost 6 bases and J 2 bases, leaving 14 bases between the germline ends. The CDR3 spans 14 residues. In germline, CDR1 is MNHEY, CDR2 SVGAGI. CDR3 loop: CASRFREATYEQYF. The DNA for the CDR3 is TGTGCCAGCAGGTTCCGGGAAGCAACCTACGAGCAGTACTTC.

The genes are TRBV24-1 and TRBJ2-3, with D possibly matching TRBD1 (7 bases). Trimming took off 4 bases at V and 5 bases at J, with 18 bases between the two ends. The germline gives CDR1 KGHDR, CDR2 SFDVKD. This CDR3 is 16 amino acids long. The CDR3 here is CATSDPGTEEGDTQYF. CDR3 sequence (DNA): TGTGCCACCAGTGACCCCGGGACAGAGGAGGGAGATACGCAGTATTTT.

V gene TRBV10-3 combines with J gene TRBJ1-5; D is undetermined. The CDR3 loop spans 10 amino acids. Germline V gene lookup returns CDR1 ENHRY and CDR2 SYGVKD. The CDR3 here is CPNGNQPQHF. CDR3 in DNA: TGTCCAAACGGGAATCAGCCCCAGCATTTT.

This clone occurred once. The chain joins TRBV24-1 to TRBJ1-5; D is perhaps TRBD1 (6 bases). The CDR3 consists of 13 residues. V lost 4 bases and J 8 bases, leaving 11 bases between the germline ends. CDR1 is KGHDR, CDR2 SFDVKD, per germline. In nucleotides, the CDR3 is TGTGCCACCAGTGAGAACAGGGCGAAGCCCCAGCATTTT. Translated, it gives CATSENRAKPQHF.

This chain connects TRBV5-6 to TRBJ1-1, with 7 bases that match TRBD1. Germline V lookup: CDR1 SGHDT, CDR2 YYEEEE. This CDR3 has 13 amino acids. V lost 4 bases to trimming and J lost 10 bases; unmatched junction nucleotides: 10. The CDR3 region has the DNA TGTGCCAGCAGCCCCACAGGGGAGCTTCGAGCTTTCTTT. Protein: CASSPTGELRAFF.

The V call is TRBV28, the J call TRBJ1-2; possibly TRBD1 for D (5 bases). In germline, CDR1 is MDHEN, CDR2 SYDVKM. CDR3 length: 14 residues. Between the trimmed V and J ends, which lost 3 bases and 8 bases, there was a span of 16 bases. CDR3 amino acids: CASSFLSGGRGYTF. CDR3 nucleotides: TGTGCCAGCAGTTTCTTATCGGGGGGGAGAGGCTACACCTTC.

V usage is TRBV5-4 and J usage is TRBJ2-2; 10 bases agree with TRBD2. This CDR3 region has 16 residues. Germline V gives CDR1 SGHNT, CDR2 YYREEE (reference sequence). Losses at the gene ends were 7 bases for V and 5 bases for J; bases not matched to a gene: 11. The CDR3 DNA follows: TGTGCCAGCCCCTCCCCGACTAGCGGGTTAACCGGGGAGCTGTTTTTT. Residues: CASPSPTSGLTGELFF.

V and J are TRBV5-1 and TRBJ2-7, with 8 bases aligning to TRBD2. The CDR3 runs 14 residues. Trimming removed 4 bases from V and 6 bases from J; junction bases left unmatched: 9. The germline V gene encodes CDR1 SGHRS and CDR2 YFSETQ. DNA of the CDR3: TGCGCCAGCAGCGAAAACTTAGCGGGATCCGAGCAGTACTTC. Amino acids: CASSENLAGSEQYF.

V usage is TRBV5-1 and J usage is TRBJ1-2; TRBD1 is a possible D gene (5 bases). This CDR3 comprises 12 residues. Germline CDR1 SGHRS, CDR2 YFSETQ. The V end was cut by 3 bases, the J end by 8 bases, with 11 bases between. CDR3 amino acids: CASSWTGVGYTF. CDR3 nucleotide sequence: TGCGCCAGCAGCTGGACGGGGGTGGGCTACACCTTC.

The chain uses TRBV7-2 and TRBJ1-3; D gene uncertain. Between the trimmed V and J ends, which lost 5 bases and 1 base, there was a span of 15 bases. Germline loops: CDR1 SGHTA, CDR2 FQGNSA. This CDR3 region has 16 residues. CDR3: CASSPGWRGSGNTIYF. The CDR3, as DNA: TGTGCCAGCAGCCCCGGCTGGAGAGGGTCTGGAAACACCATATATTTT.

The table lists this clone with a count of one. The chain uses TRBV11-2 and TRBJ1-1, with D possibly TRBD1 on 5 matching bases. Germline CDR1 is SGHAT and CDR2 is FQNNGV. Trimming stripped 4 bases from V and 5 bases from J, with 17 bases between. The CDR3 is 15 residues long. Written as DNA, the CDR3 is TGTGCCAGCAGCTCGGCCCGGGGGGGAACAACTGAAGCTTTCTTT. This sequence encodes CASSSARGGTTEAFF.

V is TRBV2 and J is TRBJ1-2; tentative D call: TRBD1 (5 bases). Looked up from germline, CDR1 is SNHLY and CDR2 is FYNNEI. Between the trimmed V and J ends, which lost 7 bases and 5 bases, there was a span of 11 bases. The CDR3 consists of 12 residues. This CDR3 is CASKGSVYGYTF. The DNA for the CDR3 is TGTGCCAGCAAGGGGTCAGTGTATGGCTACACCTTC.